The present T cell receptor beta chain was sequenced within a study of shared clonotypes between healthy human individuals (TCRdb year 2020). About the investigation overall: A few men and a couple of women, aged 18 to 49 years, made up the cohort. For each donor, three plates each were used for CD4 naive and CD4 memory, two plates were used for CD8 naive, and one plate was used for CD8 memory. To estimate repertoire size and how much clonotype sharing occurs between individuals, the study deeply sequenced the blood TCR repertoires of about five healthy adults. To increase sequencing depth and limit assay-specific biases, TCR repertoire library preparation and sequencing were carried out by different laboratories using diverse techniques. Leukapheresis yielded between about 0.94 and 8.9 billion PBMCs per donor. What the research found in general, with its limitations: Sampling was limited to blood, and TCR repertoires in tissue likely differ from TCR repertoires in blood. Larger estimated clonotype richness was generally found for naive subsets than for memory subsets. Clonotypes shared by all four sorted-subset donors showed higher generation probabilities than non-shared clonotypes. When a handful of donors were compared, the shared fraction of clonotypes was about 5% for naive CD4, more than 3% for naive CD8, more than 2% for memory CD4, and less than 0.45% for memory CD8. The small number of donors limited the genetic and exposure-history diversity represented. Based on pairwise subsampling, the degree of clonotype sharing among donors was expected to be affected by sequencing depth. Rarefaction of sorted-subset datasets indicated incomplete sequencing despite the large sequencing depth.

Spanning cysteine to phenylalanine, the CDR3 consists of 13 amino acids. Of all the DNA, just the CDR3 is kept, 39 bases in frame from base 1. CDR1 and CDR2 were assigned from the germline V gene as SGHDT and YYEEEE. V lost 2 bases and J lost 4 bases; the stretch between them is 9 bases long. Using the deep immunoSEQ assay, multiplex PCR amplified TCR CDR3 regions from genomic DNA. For each cell subset, the extracted genomic DNA was distributed evenly across all wells of several immunoSEQ 96-well plates, and each plate served as one replicate. For sorted subsets, each replicate PCR was loaded with around 200 ng genomic DNA, equivalent to about 30,000 T cell genomes. Purified libraries were measured with a Qubit 3.0 fluorometer, size-checked on a Bioanalyzer 2100, and measured again with the KAPA Library Quantification kit. A separate single-read 150-cycle Illumina NextSeq 550 flow cell was used to sequence each immunoSEQ 96-well plate. The authors' analysis ran thus. Because only junctional sequences without quality scores were contained in the immunoSEQ output, filtering matching that applied to full-length reads could not be performed. Sequences were annotated with PyIR, a Python wrapper for IgBLAST v1.9, using IMGT germline references to assign V/J genes and CDR3. Reads with weak V/J assignments (E-value above 1e-6), missing CDR3, stop codons, out-of-frame junctions, or ambiguous translated residues were removed. V3J clonotypes were defined as sequences sharing the same inferred V gene, J gene, and CDR3 amino acid sequence. Percentage overlap between repertoires was calculated by dividing the number of shared unique clonotypes by the size of the smaller repertoire. Richness of each repertoire was evaluated using RTK rarefaction, the Chao1 estimator, and Recon v2.1 estimates of unobserved clonotypes. Generation probabilities for all TCRbeta clonotypes obtained by the gDNA method from four donors were computed using OLGA. Sourced from immuneACCESS, this table was stored by TCRdb with only in-frame sequences that have V and J called. A share of the clones is absent; for the studies checked, an unresolved V gene accounts for under half, and the remainder has no known explanation. That table furnishes V, J and clone size, whereas the DNA furnished D and trimming. The table for this sample lists under 700,000 clones; approximately 95% of them were counted only once. The ten top clones hold approximately 0.11% of the sample.

For the CD8 naive samples, CD45RO-negative cells were positively selected for CCR7, yielding a CD45RA+CCR7+ population from which TemRA cells were excluded. Donors were healthy HIV-negative adults with no recently reported acute infections or vaccinations. Only Caucasian adults living in Nashville, Tennessee, USA were represented among the donors. Blood was obtained by leukapheresis, after which PBMCs were separated by Ficoll-Histopaque density gradient centrifugation and cryopreserved in liquid nitrogen vapor phase. Analytical flow cytometry was used to check the purity and quantity of each magnetically sorted T cell population. Genomic DNA was isolated from each sorted fraction and quantified by UV absorbance on a Nanodrop 2000c. About this clone itself: What this receptor recognizes is not known. Per-base qualities were not stored, and no clone one base away is much larger.

This sequence was found in a woman in her twenties or thirties in good health. The sample taken for sequencing was naive CD8+ T cells sorted from blood. The cell subset or site label on this specimen signifies: CD45RA+CCR7+. In this chain, TRBV5-6 is recombined with TRBJ1-2, and possibly TRBD1, on 5 matching bases. The CDR3 here reads CASSFDRSYGYTF. The sequenced DNA is TGTGCCAGCAGCTTTGACAGAAGCTATGGCTACACCTTC.